This T cell receptor beta chain was retrieved from a study of OX40 agonist ivuxolimab in advanced cancers. Study context: Partial responses occurred in Three dose-escalation patients, one with hepatocellular carcinoma and two with cutaneous melanoma. Study results and limitations: Some of the lowest clonal expansion was seen in partial responders at 0.1-3.0 mg/kg. At 0.1 to 3.0 mg/kg, CD4+ and CD8+ blood T cells expanded clonally by week 6. On average, a greater number of expanded clones characterised CD8+ T cells relative to CD4+.

Trimming removed 8 bases from V and 1 base from J, with 15 bases in between. Germline loops: CDR1 MNHNS, CDR2 SASEGT. The CDR3 loop spans 15 amino acids. Turning to this clone: Its antigen is unknown.

Data came from immunoSEQ multiplex PCR; TCRdb stores just in-frame clones and leaves some out. The sample yields more than 50,000 clones, around 86% seen once. The source is an adult with an advanced solid tumor such as melanoma, head and neck, liver or kidney cancer. This sequence joins TRBV6-1 and TRBJ1-3; D uncertain. Sequenced material: CD4+ or CD8+ T cells sorted from blood, taken in a trial of the OX40 agonist ivuxolimab. The chain's CDR3 is CASVPSWVSGNTIYF. In DNA form, the CDR3 reads TGTGCCAGCGTCCCTTCATGGGTATCTGGAAACACCATATATTTT.